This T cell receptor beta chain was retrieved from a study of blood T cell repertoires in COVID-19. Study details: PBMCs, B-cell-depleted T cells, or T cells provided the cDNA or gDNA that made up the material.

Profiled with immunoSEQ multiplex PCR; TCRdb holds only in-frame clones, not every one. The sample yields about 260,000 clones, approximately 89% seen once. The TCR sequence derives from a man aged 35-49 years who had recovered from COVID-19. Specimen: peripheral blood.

The CDR3 region is CASSLFAIRGGTGELFF. The CDR3 bases are TGTGCCAGCAGTTTATTTGCGATCAGGGGTGGCACCGGGGAGCTGTTTTTT. J is TRBJ2-2 and V is TRBV27; the D gene is possibly TRBD1 (6 bases). V lost 1 base and J lost 4, with 16 bases in between. This CDR3 spans 17 amino acids. Germline lookup yields CDR1 MNHEY and CDR2 SMNVEV (reference sequence).